This T cell receptor (beta chain) was observed in a study of blood T cells in healthy people across ages. Through a sample-barcoded 5' primer and a J-beta primer mix, a second PCR was run for roughly 6 to 11 cycles. All cDNA molecules were each tagged by a template-switch adaptor with 12 random nucleotides. TCRdb itself ran the 5' RACE reads through MiXCR, one entry per CDR3 protein. The table has over 750,000 distinct CDR3 sequences, 25% seen once. These same records also appear under a second study, on T cells of mothers and their children. From that paper: Slightly higher but non-significant overlap marked related mother-child pairs versus unrelated pairs.

Sample: blood. The origin of this receptor is a boy younger than 18 in good health.

The CDR3 DNA is TGCGCCAGCAGCTTGGAGTTGGGCAGGCCAGAGACCCAGTACTTC. Its protein product is CASSLELGRPETQYF. V gene TRBV5-1 combines with J gene TRBJ2-1; D unresolved. The J call is uncertain, as TRBJ2-5 better fits the DNA end. Per the germline V gene, CDR1 is SGHRS and CDR2 is YFSETQ. The CDR3 extends over 15 amino acids.